These 19 T cell receptor beta chains came from one sample sequenced in a study of human T cells and chemical hapten exposure. TCRdb ran MiXCR on the RACE reads and lists one entry per CDR3 protein. The sample includes some 84,000 distinct CDR3 sequences, 10% seen only once; the top ten take more than 4%. Indicated time point: patch test 2, 6 weeks after DPC sensitization. The treatment was: therapeutic diphenylcyclopropenone sensitization with weekly scalp DPC. The source was whole blood, collected in connection with sensitization to the hapten diphenylcyclopropenone (DPC). All receptors derive from a woman aged 45-60 years with alopecia areata. Some clones in this sample may be carry-over from other donors' samples.

This clonotype was seen a handful of times. The chain combines TRBV2 with TRBJ1-5; no firm D call. The germline gives CDR1 SNHLY, CDR2 FYNNEI. The CDR3 has 15 residues. Trimming took 7 bases from V and 1 from J, leaving 14 bases between them. The CDR3 bases are TGTGCCAGCAAAGAGGAACATCACAGCAATCAGCCCCAGCATTTT. This gives the protein CASKEEHHSNQPQHF.

This clonotype has a count of ten or more. The DNA of the CDR3 is TGTGCCAGCAGGCTAGTAGGGCGGTCCGAGACCCAGTACTTC. Protein: CASRLVGRSETQYF. This chain connects TRBV7-2 to TRBJ2-5; D is undetermined. This CDR3 contains 14 residues. Trimming removed 6 bases at V and 5 bases at J, with 16 bases between. Germline V gene data show CDR1 as SGHTA and CDR2 as FQGNSA.

The chain recombines TRBV11-2 with TRBJ1-5, with D unresolved. Trimming removed 0 bases from V and 4 bases from J, with 7 bases in between. Germline V gives CDR1 SGHAT, CDR2 FQNNGV. This CDR3 has 14 amino acids. CDR3 DNA: TGTGCCAGCAGCTTAGATCTAGGGAATCAGCCCCAGCATTTT. Protein sequence: CASSLDLGNQPQHF.

This CDR3 reads CASSLNRGNSPLHF. The CDR3 region has the DNA TGTGCCAGCAGCTTAAACAGGGGTAATTCACCCCTCCACTTT. The rearrangement uses TRBV7-2 and TRBJ1-6; 7 bases fit TRBD1. The germline V gene encodes CDR1 SGHTA and CDR2 FQGNSA. The V gene end was trimmed by 2 bases and the J gene end by 6 bases; junction bases not matched to a gene: 1. CDR3 length: 14 residues.

This clonotype appeared many times. The CDR3, as DNA: TGTGCCAGCAGCCCGTCGACAGGGGTTAATCAGCCCCAGCATTTT. Protein: CASSPSTGVNQPQHF. V gene TRBV6-2 or TRBV6-3 combines with J gene TRBJ1-5; 8 nucleotides align to TRBD1. The CDR3 sequence is 15 residues long. The V segment lost 6 bases and the J segment 4 bases; nucleotides outside the gene matches: 8. Looked up from germline, CDR1 is MNHEY and CDR2 is SVGEGT.

This clonotype is medium-sized (0.01 to 0.1%) by share. V gene TRBV11-2 combines with J gene TRBJ2-3, with 8 bases that match TRBD2. V trimming: 1 base; J trimming: 2 bases; junction bases outside the gene matches: 8. Germline lookup yields CDR1 SGHAT and CDR2 FQNNGV. The CDR3 has 17 amino acids. The CDR3 DNA reads TGTGCCAGCAGCTTAGGCGGTGCGGGAGGTTACACAGATACGCAGTATTTT. Protein sequence: CASSLGGAGGYTDTQYF.

This clonotype appeared many times. The V call is TRBV18, the J call TRBJ2-1, with TRBD2 matching over 7 bases. The CDR3 has 17 residues. V gave up 4 bases and J gave up 0 bases; unmatched junction bases: 9. Germline values: CDR1 KGHSH, CDR2 LQKENI. The CDR3 here is CASSLSGTTSSYNEQFF. The CDR3 DNA follows: TGTGCCAGCTCACTATCCGGGACTACAAGCTCCTACAATGAGCAGTTCTTC.

The table lists this clonotype with many counts. The chain carries TRBV5-5 and TRBJ2-2; D is uncertain. Trimming cost V 1 base and J 6 bases, with 7 bases left between them. From germline, CDR1 is SGHKS and CDR2 YYEKEE (reference sequence). CDR3 length equals 13 residues. CDR3 amino acids: CASSLRVAGELFF. CDR3 sequence (DNA): TGTGCCAGCAGCTTGCGGGTAGCCGGGGAGCTGTTTTTT.

The count of this clonotype is one. This chain links TRBV7-2 with TRBJ2-3; perhaps TRBD1 as D (5 bases). The CDR3 loop spans 16 amino acids. Trimming removed 5 bases at V and 2 bases at J, with 17 bases between. CDR1 and CDR2 from the germline V gene are SGHTA and FQGNSA. In DNA form, the CDR3 reads TGTGCCAGCAGCCAGGTTGTGGGGCAGATCACAGATACGCAGTATTTT. Its translation is CASSQVVGQITDTQYF.

This clonotype showed up many times. J is TRBJ2-7 and V is TRBV19, with D possibly TRBD2 on 5 matching bases. V gave up 3 bases and J gave up 3 bases, with 15 bases separating them. This CDR3 comprises 15 residues. Germline V gene lookup returns CDR1 LNHDA and CDR2 SQIVND (reference sequence). CDR3 DNA sequence: TGTGCCAGTAGTATCGGGGAAGGCACTTTCTACGAGCAGTACTTC. It yields the protein CASSIGEGTFYEQYF.

The chain links TRBV4-1 to TRBJ2-1, with 13 bases matching TRBD2. The length of the CDR3 is 14 residues. V shed 6 bases and J 5 bases; nucleotides not matched to a gene: 1. CDR1 and CDR2 from the germline V gene are MGHRA and YSYEKL. CDR3 bases: TGCGCCAGCAGACTAGCGGGAGGGAACAATGAGCAGTTCTTC. This sequence encodes CASRLAGGNNEQFF.

The sample holds many counts of this clonotype. V is TRBV3-1 and J is TRBJ2-7; D remains ambiguous. The V end lost 1 base, the J end lost 1 base, and 17 bases lay between the germline ends. Germline CDR1 reads LGHDT; CDR2 reads YNNKEL (reference sequence). This CDR3 is built from 17 residues. CDR3 nucleotides: TGTGCCAGCAGCCAAGCTATCCGCCTAATGAATTCCTACGAGCAGTACTTC. Amino acid sequence: CASSQAIRLMNSYEQYF.

This clonotype was counted at least ten times. V is TRBV23-1 and J is TRBJ2-7; TRBD1 is a possible D gene (6 bases). TRBV23-1 is placed among ORFs of uncertain function. Trimming pared 3 bases from V and 3 bases from J, leaving 12 bases between. There are 14 residues in the CDR3. This chain's CDR3 is CASSHREGGYEQYF. CDR3 coding DNA: TGCGCCAGCAGTCATAGGGAAGGGGGCTACGAGCAGTACTTC.

This clonotype is medium-sized by share. V and J are TRBV12-3 or TRBV12-4 and TRBJ2-2, with 12 bases matching TRBD2. The CDR3 extends over 15 amino acids. The ends lost 7 bases at V and 4 bases at J; junction bases unmatched: 4. The CDR3, as DNA: TGTGCCAGCACTCTGGGACTAGCGGGCACCGGGGAGCTGTTTTTT. Residues: CASTLGLAGTGELFF.

This chain connects TRBV28 to TRBJ1-2; D unclear. CDR1 MDHEN and CDR2 SYDVKM come from the germline V gene. This CDR3 has 12 amino acids. V lost 5 bases to trimming and J lost 3 bases, with 7 bases between them. The CDR3 DNA sequence: TGTGCCAGCAGTACGAAGTACTATGGCTACACCTTC. Amino acids: CASSTKYYGYTF.

The chain combines TRBV7-2 with TRBJ2-1, with D perhaps TRBD1 or TRBD2 (5 bases each). V lost 0 bases and J 1 base, leaving 10 bases between the germline ends. This CDR3 has 16 residues. From germline, CDR1 is SGHTA and CDR2 FQGNSA. The CDR3 sequence: CASSLAGVGSYNEQFF. CDR3 nucleotide sequence: TGTGCCAGCAGCTTAGCGGGGGTAGGGTCCTACAATGAGCAGTTCTTC.

This clonotype has more than one count but fewer than ten. The V call is TRBV6-5, the J call TRBJ2-7, with unresolved D. The CDR3 loop spans 15 amino acids. V was pared by 6 bases and J by 7 bases, with 22 bases between. Germline-derived CDR1 and CDR2 are MNHEY and SVGAGI. The CDR3 sequence is CASSPKANFFREQYF. CDR3 in DNA: TGTGCCAGCAGCCCGAAGGCCAACTTTTTTCGAGAGCAGTACTTC.

A note on this clonotype: Possible read error: a much larger clone is one base away. This chain joins TRBV18 and TRBJ1-1; unclear D gene. The CDR3 is 15 amino acids. CDR1 is KGHSH, CDR2 LQKENI, per germline. The CDR3 spells CARSPGLSLNTEAFF. The CDR3 DNA reads TGTGCCAGATCACCCGGGTTGAGCCTCAACACTGAAGCTTTCTTT.

This clonotype was seen a handful of times. V usage is TRBV20-1 and J usage is TRBJ2-1; TRBD2 matches at 11 bases. The CDR3 consists of 13 residues. Germline V lookup: CDR1 DFQATT, CDR2 SNEGSKA (reference sequence). The V and J ends lost 6 bases and 9 bases, in that order; junction bases with no gene match: 7. CDR3 nucleotide sequence: TGCAGTGCACCGCTAGCGGGAGGCCCTGAGCAGTTCTTC. It encodes CSAPLAGGPEQFF.